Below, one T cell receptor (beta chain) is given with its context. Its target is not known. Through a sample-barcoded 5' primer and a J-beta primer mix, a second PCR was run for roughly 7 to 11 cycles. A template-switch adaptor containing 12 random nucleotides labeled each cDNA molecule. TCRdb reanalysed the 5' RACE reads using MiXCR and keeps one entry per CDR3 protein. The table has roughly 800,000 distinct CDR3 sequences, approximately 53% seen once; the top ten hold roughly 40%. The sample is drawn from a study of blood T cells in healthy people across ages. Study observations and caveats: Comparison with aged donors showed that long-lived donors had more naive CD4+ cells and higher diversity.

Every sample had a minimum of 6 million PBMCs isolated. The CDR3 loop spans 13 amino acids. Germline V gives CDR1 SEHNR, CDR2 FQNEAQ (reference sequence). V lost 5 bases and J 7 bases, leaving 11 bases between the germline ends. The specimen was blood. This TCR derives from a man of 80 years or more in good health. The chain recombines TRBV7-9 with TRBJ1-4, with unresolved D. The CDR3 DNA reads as TGTGCCAGCAGCATCCCCGTGGCTGAAAAACTGTTTTTT. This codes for CASSIPVAEKLFF.